This TCR beta chain was captured in a study of blood T cells in healthy people across ages. As for the study in general: Roughly one uniquely barcoded beta molecule per two T cells was captured. General study results and limits: Across samples, TCR beta diversity tracked strongly with naive T cell percentage. Bulk PBMC profiling left naive and antigen-experienced comparisons inconclusive.

Per the germline V gene, CDR1 is WSHSY and CDR2 is SAAADI. V was clipped by 9 bases and J by 7 bases; unmatched bases: 15. The CDR3 is 15 residues long. A word on this clonotype: Its specificity is not known.

Through a sample-barcoded 5' primer and a J-beta primer mix, a second PCR was run for about 6 to 11 cycles. The authors tagged each cDNA molecule using a template-switch adaptor with 12 random nucleotides. A single record per CDR3 protein comes from TCRdb applying MiXCR to the 5' RACE reads. This sample has about 1.4 million distinct CDR3 sequences, with roughly 60% found just once. The sequence was collected from a man between 18 and 35 years old in good health. This chain joins TRBV10-2 and TRBJ2-1; the match to TRBD1 covers 7 bases. Sequences were obtained from blood. CDR3 loop: CASQGVANTENEQFF. CDR3 nucleotide sequence: TGCGCCAGTCAGGGGGTGGCAAACACGGAGAATGAGCAGTTCTTC.